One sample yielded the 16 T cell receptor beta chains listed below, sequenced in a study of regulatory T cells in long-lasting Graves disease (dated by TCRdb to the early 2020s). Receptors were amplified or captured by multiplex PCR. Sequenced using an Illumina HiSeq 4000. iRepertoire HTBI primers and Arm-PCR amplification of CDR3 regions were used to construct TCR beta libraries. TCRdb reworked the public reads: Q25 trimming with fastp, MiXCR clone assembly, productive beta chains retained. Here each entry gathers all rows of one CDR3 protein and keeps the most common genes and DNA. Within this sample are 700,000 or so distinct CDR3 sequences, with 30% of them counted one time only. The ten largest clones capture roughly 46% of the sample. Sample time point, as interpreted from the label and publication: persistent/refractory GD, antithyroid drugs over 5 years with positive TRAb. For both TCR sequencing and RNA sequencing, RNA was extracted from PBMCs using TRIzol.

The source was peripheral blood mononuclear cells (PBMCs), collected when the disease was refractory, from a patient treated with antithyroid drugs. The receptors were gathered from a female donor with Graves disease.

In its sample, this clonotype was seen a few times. CDR3 in amino acids: CASSIGGVLRRGQETQYF. The CDR3 DNA reads as TGTGCCAGTAGTATAGGCGGTGTTTTGCGAAGGGGACAAGAGACCCAGTACTTC. The chain has TRBV19 and TRBJ2-5; perhaps TRBD1 as D (5 bases). Germline lookup yields CDR1 LNHDA and CDR2 SQIVND (reference sequence). The CDR3 extends over 18 amino acids. Between the trimmed V and J ends, which lost 1 base and 2 bases, there was a span of 20 bases. The full variable domain, rest sourced from reference TRBV19 and TRBJ2-5, is DGGITQSPKYLFRKEGQNVTLSCEQNLNHDAMYWYRQDPGQGLRLIYYSQIVNDFQKGDIAEGYSVSREKKESFPLTVTSAQKNPTAFYLCASSIGGVLRRGQETQYFGPGTRLLVL.

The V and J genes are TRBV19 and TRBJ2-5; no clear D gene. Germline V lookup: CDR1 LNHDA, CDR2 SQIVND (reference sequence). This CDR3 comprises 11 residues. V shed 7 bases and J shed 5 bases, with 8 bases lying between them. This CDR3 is CASKERETQYF. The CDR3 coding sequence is TGTGCCAGTAAGGAGAGGGAGACCCAGTACTTC.

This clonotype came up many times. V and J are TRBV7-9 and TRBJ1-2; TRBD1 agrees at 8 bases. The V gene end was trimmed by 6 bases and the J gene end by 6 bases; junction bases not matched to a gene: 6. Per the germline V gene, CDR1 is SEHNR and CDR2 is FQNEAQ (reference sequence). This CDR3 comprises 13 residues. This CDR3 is CASRHDRGHGYTF. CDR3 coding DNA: TGTGCCAGCAGACATGACAGGGGACATGGCTACACCTTC.

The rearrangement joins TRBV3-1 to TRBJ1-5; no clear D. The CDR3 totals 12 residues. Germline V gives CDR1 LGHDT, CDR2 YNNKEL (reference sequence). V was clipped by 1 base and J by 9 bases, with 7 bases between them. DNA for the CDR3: TGTGCCAGCAGCCAAGGGGATGGGCCCCAGCATTTT. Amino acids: CASSQGDGPQHF.

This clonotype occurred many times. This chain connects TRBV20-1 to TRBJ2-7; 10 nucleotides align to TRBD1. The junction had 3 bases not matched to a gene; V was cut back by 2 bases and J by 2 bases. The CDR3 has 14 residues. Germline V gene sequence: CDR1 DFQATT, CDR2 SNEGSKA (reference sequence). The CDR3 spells CSARPGQGTYEQYF. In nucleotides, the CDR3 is TGCAGTGCTAGACCGGGACAGGGGACCTACGAGCAGTACTTC.

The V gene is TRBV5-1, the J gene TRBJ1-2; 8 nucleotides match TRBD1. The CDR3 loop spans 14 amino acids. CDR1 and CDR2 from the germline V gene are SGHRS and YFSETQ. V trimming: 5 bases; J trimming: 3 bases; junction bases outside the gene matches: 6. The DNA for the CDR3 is TGCGCCAGCAGGTCGCCGGGACAGGACTATGGCTACACCTTC. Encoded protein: CASRSPGQDYGYTF.

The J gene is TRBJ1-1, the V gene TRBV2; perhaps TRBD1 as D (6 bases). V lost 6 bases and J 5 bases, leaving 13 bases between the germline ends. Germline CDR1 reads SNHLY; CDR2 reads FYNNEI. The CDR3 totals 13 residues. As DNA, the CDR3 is TGTGCCAGCAGCTACGGGGGGCCAACTGAAGCTTTCTTT. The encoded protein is CASSYGGPTEAFF.

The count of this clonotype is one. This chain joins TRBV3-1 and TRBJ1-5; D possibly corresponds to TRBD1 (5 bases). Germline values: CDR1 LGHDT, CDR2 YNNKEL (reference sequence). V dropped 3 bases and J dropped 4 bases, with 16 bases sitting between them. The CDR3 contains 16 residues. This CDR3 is CASSHSPRGGNQPQHF. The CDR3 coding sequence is TGTGCCAGCAGCCATTCCCCGAGGGGCGGTAATCAGCCCCAGCATTTT. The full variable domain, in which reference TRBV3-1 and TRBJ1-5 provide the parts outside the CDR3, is DTAVSQTPKYLVTQMGNDKSIKCEQNLGHDTMYWYKQDSKKFLKIMFSYNNKELIINETVPNRFSPKSPDKAHLNLHINSLELGDSAVYFCASSHSPRGGNQPQHFGDGTRLSIL.

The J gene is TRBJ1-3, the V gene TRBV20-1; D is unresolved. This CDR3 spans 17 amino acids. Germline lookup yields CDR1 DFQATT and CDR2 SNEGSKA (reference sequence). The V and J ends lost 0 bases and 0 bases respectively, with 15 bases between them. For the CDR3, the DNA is TGCAGTGCTAGAGATCAGAGACACTCAACCTCTGGAAACACCATATATTTT. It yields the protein CSARDQRHSTSGNTIYF.

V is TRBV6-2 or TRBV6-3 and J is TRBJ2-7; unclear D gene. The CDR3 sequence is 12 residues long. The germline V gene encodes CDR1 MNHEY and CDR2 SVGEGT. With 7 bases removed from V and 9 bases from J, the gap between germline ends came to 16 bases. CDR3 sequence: CASTDLSWRQYF. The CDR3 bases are TGTGCCAGCACCGACCTTTCATGGAGGCAGTACTTC.

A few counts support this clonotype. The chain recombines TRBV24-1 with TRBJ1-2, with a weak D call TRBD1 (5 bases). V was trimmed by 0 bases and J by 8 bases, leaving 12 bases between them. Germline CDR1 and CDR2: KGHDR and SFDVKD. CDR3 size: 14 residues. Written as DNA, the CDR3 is TGTGCCACCAGTGATTTGTCGCAGGGAGAAGGCTACACCTTC. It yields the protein CATSDLSQGEGYTF.

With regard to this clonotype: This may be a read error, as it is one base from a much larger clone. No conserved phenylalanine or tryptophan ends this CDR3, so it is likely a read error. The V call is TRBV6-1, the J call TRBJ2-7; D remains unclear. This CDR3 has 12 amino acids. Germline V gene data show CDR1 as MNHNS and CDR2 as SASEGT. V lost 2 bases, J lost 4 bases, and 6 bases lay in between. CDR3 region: CASSERRYEQYL. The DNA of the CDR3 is TGTGCCAGCAGTGAAAGGCGATACGAGCAGTACCTC.

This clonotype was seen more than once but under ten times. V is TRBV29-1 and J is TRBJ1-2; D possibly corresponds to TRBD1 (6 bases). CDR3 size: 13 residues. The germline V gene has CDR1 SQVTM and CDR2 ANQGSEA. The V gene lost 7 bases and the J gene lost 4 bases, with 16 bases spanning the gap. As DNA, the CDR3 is TGCAGCGGATTGTTGGGGGGCACCTATGGCTACACCTTC. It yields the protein CSGLLGGTYGYTF.

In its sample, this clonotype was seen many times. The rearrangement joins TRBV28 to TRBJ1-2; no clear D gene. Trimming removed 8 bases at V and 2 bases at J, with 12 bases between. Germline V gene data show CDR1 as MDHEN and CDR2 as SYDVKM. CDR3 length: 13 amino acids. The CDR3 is CASGALTNYGYTF. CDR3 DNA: TGTGCCAGCGGTGCCCTTACCAACTATGGCTACACCTTC.

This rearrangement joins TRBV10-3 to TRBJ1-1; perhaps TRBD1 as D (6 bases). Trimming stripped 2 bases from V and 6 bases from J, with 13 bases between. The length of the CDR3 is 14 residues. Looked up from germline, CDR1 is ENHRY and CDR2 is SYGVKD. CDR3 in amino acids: CAISEMGRGPEAFF. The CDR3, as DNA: TGTGCCATCAGTGAGATGGGCCGGGGGCCTGAAGCTTTCTTT.

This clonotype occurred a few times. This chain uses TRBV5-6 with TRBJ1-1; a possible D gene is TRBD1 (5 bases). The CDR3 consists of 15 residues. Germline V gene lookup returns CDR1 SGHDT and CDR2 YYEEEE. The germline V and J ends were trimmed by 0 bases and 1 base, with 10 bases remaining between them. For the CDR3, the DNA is TGTGCCAGCAGCTTGGGAGTCCAGGGGAACACTGAAGCTTTCTTT. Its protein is CASSLGVQGNTEAFF.